These 9 T cell receptor beta chains came from one sample sequenced in a study of OX40 agonist ivuxolimab in advanced cancers. Receptors were amplified or captured by the immunoSEQ multiplex PCR assay. TCRdb carries this immuneACCESS record with in-frame sequences only. Its versions omit some clonotypes, under half of them owing to an unresolved V gene in the studies checked, with the rest unexplained. The sample table holds about 48,000 clones, of which approximately 90% were seen once. The ten largest clones capture 30% to 35% of the sample. Sequenced here: CD4+ or CD8+ T cells sorted from blood, sampled in a trial of the OX40 agonist ivuxolimab. The origin of the receptors is an adult with an advanced solid tumor such as melanoma, head and neck, liver or kidney cancer.

This rearrangement joins TRBV5-1 to TRBJ2-7, with 8 bases matching TRBD1. V shed 7 bases and J 0 bases; nucleotides not matched to a gene: 9. This CDR3 contains 15 residues. CDR1 SGHRS and CDR2 YFSETQ come from the germline V gene. The CDR3 sequence is CASSPGTGDSYEQYF. The CDR3 DNA sequence: TGCGCCAGCTCCCCGGGGACAGGAGACTCCTACGAGCAGTACTTC.

This chain connects TRBV4-1 to TRBJ2-5; 14 nucleotides agree with TRBD2. This CDR3 has 20 residues. Trimming at V came to 3 bases and at J to 0 bases, leaving 12 bases not matched to a gene. CDR1 is MGHRA, CDR2 YSYEKL, per germline. CDR3: CASSQGGTSGSHDHQETQYF. Written as DNA, the CDR3 is TGCGCCAGCAGCCAGGGAGGGACTAGCGGGAGTCATGATCACCAAGAGACCCAGTACTTC.

The chain couples TRBV28 to TRBJ2-1, with a possible D match to TRBD2 (6 bases). Germline values: CDR1 MDHEN, CDR2 SYDVKM. The V gene lost 5 bases and the J gene lost 0 bases, with 11 bases spanning the gap. The CDR3 sequence is 15 residues long. CDR3 bases: TGTGCCAGCAGTCCTCTAGCGCACTCCTACAATGAGCAGTTCTTC. Translating gives CASSPLAHSYNEQFF.

The J gene is TRBJ2-7, the V gene TRBV5-5; the match to TRBD1 covers 9 bases. The trim removed 4 bases at V and 3 bases at J, leaving 17 bases unmatched. The germline gives CDR1 SGHKS, CDR2 YYEKEE (reference sequence). The CDR3 loop spans 18 amino acids. The CDR3 reads CASSQDILPGQGNYEQYF. In DNA form, the CDR3 reads TGTGCCAGCAGCCAAGACATCCTCCCGGGACAGGGTAACTACGAGCAGTACTTC.

J is TRBJ1-4 and V is TRBV25-1; D unclear. The CDR3 has 15 amino acids. Trimming left V 2 bases short and J 4 bases short, with 11 bases between. Germline CDR1 reads MGHDK; CDR2 reads SYGVNS. Written as DNA, the CDR3 is TGTGCCAGCAGTGAAATTGGAAGTTTTAATGAAAAACTGTTTTTT. Translating it yields CASSEIGSFNEKLFF.

The chain has TRBV7-9 and TRBJ1-1; D remains ambiguous. This CDR3 contains 16 residues. Trimming cost V 5 bases and J 7 bases, with 23 bases left between them. Germline CDR1 is SEHNR and CDR2 is FQNEAQ (reference sequence). The CDR3 DNA sequence: TGTGCCAGCAGCCCAAGGCTCCCCAGTAGCGCGATTGAAGCTTTCTTT. Translated: CASSPRLPSSAIEAFF.

The CDR3, as DNA: TGTGCCAGCAGCATAGGACAGCCGGGACCTCAGCCCCAGCATTTT. The encoded protein is CASSIGQPGPQPQHF. The genes are TRBV7-9 and TRBJ1-5, with D tentatively TRBD1 (6 bases). Trimming cost V 5 bases and J 6 bases, with 17 bases left between them. This CDR3 spans 15 amino acids. In germline, CDR1 is SEHNR, CDR2 FQNEAQ (reference sequence).

This clone was seen a handful of times. The V and J genes are TRBV13 and TRBJ2-4; D is unclear. V was trimmed by 4 bases and J by 1 base, leaving 8 bases between them. The length of the CDR3 is 14 residues. Germline lookup yields CDR1 PRHDT and CDR2 FYEKMQ (reference sequence). CDR3 in DNA: TGTGCCAGCAGCTCGTTTGCGGCCAAAAACATTCAGTACTTC. Translated, it gives CASSSFAAKNIQYF.

The chain employs TRBV5-1 and TRBJ2-7, with 9 bases lining up with TRBD1. CDR1 is SGHRS and CDR2 is YFSETQ in the germline V gene. CDR3 length equals 14 residues. V was clipped by 4 bases and J by 6 bases; unmatched bases: 8. For the CDR3, the DNA is TGCGCCAGCAGCACCCGGGACAGGGTTTTCGAGCAGTACTTC. This sequence encodes CASSTRDRVFEQYF.